This T cell receptor beta chain was sequenced in a study of CD8+CD57+ T cells in acquired aplastic anemia. TCR beta VDJ and CDR3 profiling used genomic DNA as template. TCRdb re-derived calls from the reads in MiXCR, one entry per CDR3 protein. The data hold about half a million distinct CDR3 sequences, with over 25% observed a single time. Individuals selected for sequencing had exhibited CD8+CD57+ cell expansion on flow cytometry. Severe acquired aplastic anemia was present in all patients. No patient had been given any therapy when blood was sampled. A remark on this clonotype: Its antigen is unknown.

General study points: Patients showed no significant difference from controls in CD8+ Simpson's diversity. Between patients and controls, some 31 CD8+ CDR3 sequences were found in common.

Sequencing was done on a sample of sorted CD4+, CD8+, or CD8+CD57+ T cells (not recorded which) from PBMCs. The source is a human donor with aplastic anemia.

CDR3 sequence: CASSFSSGGNQETQYF. DNA for the CDR3: TGTGCCAGCAGCTTCTCTAGCGGGGGGAACCAAGAGACCCAGTACTTC. This chain uses TRBV7-3 with TRBJ2-5; TRBD2 matches 11 bases. Germline lookup yields CDR1 SGHTA and CDR2 FQGTGA. The CDR3 is 16 residues long. V shed 3 bases and J 0 bases; nucleotides not matched to a gene: 3.